The rows below give T cell receptor beta chains drawn from one sample of a study of T-cell memory formation after mild COVID-19. In TCRdb, the 5' RACE reads were re-called with MiXCR into one record per CDR3 protein. Of a few hundred thousand distinct CDR3 sequences listed, under 30% are singletons. Material: PBMCs or a T cell subset sorted from them (not recorded which). These receptors were collected from an adult woman who had mild COVID-19 (a few samples of this study predate the infection). Cell type and time point are not known. The CDR3 runs from the conserved cysteine through the conserved F or W. D genes are given only for firm matches. Size is stated for part of the rows, as once, few or many counts, or as a class when the clone is expanded.

>TRBV27|few|TRBJ2-7|NA
CASGLRQTGHEQYF
TGTGCCAGCGGGCTCAGACAGACGGGGCACGAGCAGTACTTC
>TRBV28|NA|TRBJ2-4|TRBD2
CASSLFFLAGGGRIAKNIQYF
TGTGCCAGCAGTTTATTTTTTCTAGCGGGAGGGGGCAGAATAGCCAAAAACATTCAGTACTTC
>TRBV7-9|NA|TRBJ2-7|TRBD2
CASSLEAGVFYEQYF
TGTGCCAGCAGCTTAGAAGCGGGAGTTTTTTACGAGCAGTACTTC
>TRBV12-3/TRBV12-4|NA|TRBJ2-1|TRBD2
CASSPSGGAGNEQFF
TGTGCCAGCAGTCCTAGCGGGGGGGCGGGAAATGAGCAGTTCTTC
>TRBV27|NA|TRBJ2-7|TRBD2
CASSGLAGVYEQYF
TGTGCCAGCAGCGGACTAGCGGGAGTCTACGAGCAGTACTTC
>TRBV29-1|few|TRBJ2-5|NA
CSVGLLGETQYF
TGCAGCGTTGGGTTGCTGGGGGAGACCCAGTACTTC
>TRBV7-6|NA|TRBJ2-3|NA
CASSERYTQYF
TGTGCCAGCAGCGAACGCTATACGCAGTATTTT
>TRBV5-1|few|TRBJ1-1|TRBD1
CASSVFTGDATEAFF
TGCGCCAGCAGCGTTTTTACAGGGGACGCGACTGAAGCTTTCTTT
>TRBV2|few|TRBJ2-3|NA
CASSSDVASTDTQYF
TGTGCCAGCAGTTCCGACGTAGCTAGCACAGATACGCAGTATTTT
>TRBV7-3|many|TRBJ2-1|NA
CASSSQGNEQFF
TGTGCCAGCAGCTCCCAGGGGAATGAGCAGTTCTTC
>TRBV18|few|TRBJ2-1|TRBD2
CASSRAGANGLWNEQFF
TGTGCCAGCTCACGAGCGGGAGCAAACGGATTGTGGAATGAGCAGTTCTTC
>TRBV19|NA|TRBJ2-1|TRBD2
CASSIDGGRAFNEQFF
TGTGCCAGTAGTATAGACGGCGGGAGGGCCTTTAATGAGCAGTTCTTC
>TRBV29-1|NA|TRBJ2-1|TRBD1
CSVFDRGTYNEQFF
TGCAGCGTTTTCGACAGGGGAACCTACAATGAGCAGTTCTTC
>TRBV5-1|few|TRBJ2-1|TRBD2
CASSLGASGGPNEQFF
TGCGCCAGCAGCTTGGGGGCTAGCGGGGGGCCCAATGAGCAGTTCTTC
>TRBV2|NA|TRBJ2-1|NA
CASSEFVPYTYNEQFF
TGTGCCAGCAGTGAGTTTGTGCCCTACACCTACAATGAGCAGTTCTTC